What follows are 9 T cell receptor beta chains derived from one specimen sequenced in a study of blood T cell repertoires in COVID-19. Assay: immunoSEQ multiplex PCR; the TCRdb copy retains only in-frame clones and omits some. Here the sample spans around 180,000 clones, roughly nine tenths being singletons. Sequencing was carried out using PBMCs or T cells enriched from blood (not recorded which). The receptors stem from a woman between 35 and 50 years old with acute COVID-19.

V is TRBV5-8 and J is TRBJ2-1, with D unclear. Trimming took 1 base from V and 3 from J, leaving 11 bases between them. In germline, CDR1 is SGHTS, CDR2 YDEGEE. This CDR3 region has 15 residues. CDR3: CASSLWAAYYNEQFF. CDR3 in DNA: TGTGCCAGCAGCTTGTGGGCAGCCTACTACAATGAGCAGTTCTTC.

The chain links TRBV28 to TRBJ1-5; 7 nucleotides line up with TRBD1. CDR3 size: 14 residues. Trimming removed 5 bases from V and 6 bases from J; junction bases left unmatched: 7. Germline V lookup: CDR1 MDHEN, CDR2 SYDVKM. The CDR3 region is CASSAGGGGQPQHF. CDR3 in DNA: TGTGCCAGCAGTGCAGGGGGTGGAGGTCAGCCCCAGCATTTT.

This sequence joins TRBV7-9 and TRBJ1-3, with a possible D match to TRBD1 (5 bases). Trimming removed 0 bases from V and 2 bases from J, with 5 bases in between. The CDR3 has 14 residues. Germline V CDR1 and CDR2: SEHNR, FQNEAQ (reference sequence). DNA of the CDR3: TGTGCCAGCAGCTTAGCAGGGGCTGGAAACACCATATATTTT. It encodes CASSLAGAGNTIYF.

This clone was seen only a few times. This chain joins TRBV7-8 and TRBJ2-1; D not resolved. Trimming removed 1 base from V and 5 bases from J, with 9 bases in between. Germline CDR1 reads SGHVS; CDR2 reads FQNEAQ. The CDR3 loop spans 14 amino acids. The CDR3 DNA reads as TGTGCCAGCAGCTTAGGAGGTAGCCACAATGAGCAGTTCTTC. The encoded protein is CASSLGGSHNEQFF.

V gene TRBV2 combines with J gene TRBJ1-1; D may be TRBD1 (5 bases). CDR1 is SNHLY, CDR2 FYNNEI, per germline. The CDR3 loop spans 15 amino acids. V was cut by 1 base and J by 3 bases, with 12 bases left in between. The CDR3: CASSEGVGGDTEAFF. The CDR3 DNA is TGTGCCAGCAGTGAAGGGGTCGGGGGGGACACTGAAGCTTTCTTT.

This clone was counted once. The rearrangement uses TRBV6-7 and TRBJ1-5, with TRBD1 matching 8 bases. TRBV6-7 is marked as an open reading frame, function uncertain. The junction had 10 bases not matched to a gene; V was cut back by 4 bases and J by 2 bases. The CDR3 runs to 17 residues. The CDR3 is CASSSPKSGGGNQPQHF. The DNA of the CDR3 is TGTGCCAGCAGTTCCCCGAAGTCAGGGGGCGGCAATCAGCCCCAGCATTTT.

The V and J genes are TRBV5-1 and TRBJ2-2; perhaps TRBD1 as D (5 bases). The V gene's germline CDR1 is SGHRS and CDR2 YFSETQ. The CDR3 runs 14 residues. Trimming took 0 bases from V and 4 from J, leaving 7 bases between them. The CDR3 sequence: CASSLGQSTGELFF. The CDR3 DNA follows: TGCGCCAGCAGCTTGGGACAGAGCACCGGGGAGCTGTTTTTT.

The chain joins TRBV6-5 to TRBJ1-5, with D perhaps TRBD1 (6 bases). The V gene's germline CDR1 is MNHEY and CDR2 SVGAGI. Trimming stripped 10 bases from V and 3 bases from J, with 16 bases between. This CDR3 contains 14 residues. CDR3 sequence reads: CAMDGQTYNQPQHF. The CDR3 DNA reads TGTGCCATGGATGGACAGACCTACAATCAGCCCCAGCATTTT.

V and J are TRBV4-1 and TRBJ2-1, with a possible D match to TRBD1 (6 bases). CDR3 length equals 15 residues. CDR1 is MGHRA and CDR2 is YSYEKL in the germline V gene. V dropped 0 bases and J dropped 5 bases, with 11 bases sitting between them. This chain's CDR3 is CASSQDGGTNNEQFF. CDR3 nucleotide sequence: TGCGCCAGCAGCCAAGATGGGGGCACTAACAATGAGCAGTTCTTC.